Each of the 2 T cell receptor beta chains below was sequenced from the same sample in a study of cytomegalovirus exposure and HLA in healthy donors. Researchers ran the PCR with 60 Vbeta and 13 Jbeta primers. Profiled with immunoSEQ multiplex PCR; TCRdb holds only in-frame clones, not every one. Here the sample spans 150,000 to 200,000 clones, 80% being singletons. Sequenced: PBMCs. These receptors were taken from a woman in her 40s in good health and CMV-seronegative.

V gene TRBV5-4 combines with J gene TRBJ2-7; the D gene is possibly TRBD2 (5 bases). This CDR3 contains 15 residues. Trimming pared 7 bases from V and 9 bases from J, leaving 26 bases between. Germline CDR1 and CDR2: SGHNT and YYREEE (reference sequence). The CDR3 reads CASEVMGSAEERQYV. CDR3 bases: TGTGCCAGCGAGGTCATGGGGAGTGCGGAGGAAAGGCAGTACGTC.

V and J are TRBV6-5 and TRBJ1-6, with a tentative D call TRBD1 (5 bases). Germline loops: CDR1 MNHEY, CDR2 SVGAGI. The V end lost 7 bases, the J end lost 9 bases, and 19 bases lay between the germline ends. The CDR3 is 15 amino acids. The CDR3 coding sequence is TGTGCCAGCACTAAACGGGGGGGTGTGGGTTCACCCCTCCACTTT. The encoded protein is CASTKRGGVGSPLHF.